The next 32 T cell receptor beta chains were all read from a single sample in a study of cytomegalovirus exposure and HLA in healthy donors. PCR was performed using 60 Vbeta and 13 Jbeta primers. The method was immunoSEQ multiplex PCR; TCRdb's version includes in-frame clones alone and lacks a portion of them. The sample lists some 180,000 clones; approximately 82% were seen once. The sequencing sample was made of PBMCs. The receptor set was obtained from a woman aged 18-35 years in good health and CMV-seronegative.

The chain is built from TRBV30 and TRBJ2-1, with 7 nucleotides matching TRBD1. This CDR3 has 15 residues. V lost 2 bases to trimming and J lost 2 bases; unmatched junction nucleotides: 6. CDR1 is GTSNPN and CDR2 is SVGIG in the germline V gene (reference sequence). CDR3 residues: CAWSWSTGPYNEQFF. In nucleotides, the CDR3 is TGTGCCTGGAGTTGGTCGACAGGGCCCTACAATGAGCAGTTCTTC.

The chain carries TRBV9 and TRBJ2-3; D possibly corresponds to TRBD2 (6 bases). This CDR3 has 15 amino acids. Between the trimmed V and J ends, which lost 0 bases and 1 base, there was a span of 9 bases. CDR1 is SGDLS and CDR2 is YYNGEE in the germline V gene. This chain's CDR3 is CASSVAGLRTDTQYF. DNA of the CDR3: TGTGCCAGCAGCGTAGCGGGACTCCGCACAGATACGCAGTATTTT.

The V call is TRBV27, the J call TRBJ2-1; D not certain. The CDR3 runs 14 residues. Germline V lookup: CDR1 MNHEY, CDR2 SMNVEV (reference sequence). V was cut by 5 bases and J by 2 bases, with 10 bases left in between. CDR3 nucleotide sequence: TGTGCCAGCAGTCCGCCCCGAGCCTACAATGAGCAGTTCTTC. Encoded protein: CASSPPRAYNEQFF.

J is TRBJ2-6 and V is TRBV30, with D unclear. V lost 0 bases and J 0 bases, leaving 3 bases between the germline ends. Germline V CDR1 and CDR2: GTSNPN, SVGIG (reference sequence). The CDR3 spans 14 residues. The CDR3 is CAWSVYSGANVLTF. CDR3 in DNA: TGTGCCTGGAGTGTCTACTCTGGGGCCAACGTCCTGACTTTC.

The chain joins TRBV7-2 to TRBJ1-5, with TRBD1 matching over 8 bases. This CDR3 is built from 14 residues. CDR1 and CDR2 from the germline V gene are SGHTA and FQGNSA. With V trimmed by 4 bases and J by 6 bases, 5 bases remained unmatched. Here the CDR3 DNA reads TGTGCCAGCAGCTATGGACAGGGCGCTCAGCCCCAGCATTTT. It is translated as CASSYGQGAQPQHF.

The CDR3 here is CASSLTSGQETQYF. DNA for the CDR3: TGCGCCAGCAGCTTAACTAGCGGTCAAGAGACCCAGTACTTC. The chain combines TRBV5-1 with TRBJ2-5, with 8 bases lining up with TRBD2. CDR1 SGHRS and CDR2 YFSETQ come from the germline V gene. The CDR3 length is 14 residues. With 2 bases clipped from V and 2 bases from J, the junction kept 2 bases outside the gene matches.

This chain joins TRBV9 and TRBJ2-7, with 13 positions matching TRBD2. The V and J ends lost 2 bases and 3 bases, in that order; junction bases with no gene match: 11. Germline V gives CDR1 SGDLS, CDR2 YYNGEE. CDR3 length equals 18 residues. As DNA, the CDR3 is TGTGCCAGCAGCGTCGGACTAGCGGGAGAAGCAAGCGGCTACGAGCAGTACTTC. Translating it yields CASSVGLAGEASGYEQYF.

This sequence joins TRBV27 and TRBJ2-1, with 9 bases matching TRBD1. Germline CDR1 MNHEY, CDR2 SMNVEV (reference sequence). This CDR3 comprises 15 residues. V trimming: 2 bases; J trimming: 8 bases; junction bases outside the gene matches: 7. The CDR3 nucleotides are TGTGCCAGCAGTTTACTCACAGGGGGCGGGGATGAGCAGTTCTTC. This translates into CASSLLTGGGDEQFF.

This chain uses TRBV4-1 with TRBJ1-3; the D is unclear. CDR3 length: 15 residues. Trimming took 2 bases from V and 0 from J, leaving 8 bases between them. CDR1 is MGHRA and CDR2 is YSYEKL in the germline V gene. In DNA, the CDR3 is TGCGCCAGCAGCCAAAACACGAACTCTGGAAACACCATATATTTT. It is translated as CASSQNTNSGNTIYF.

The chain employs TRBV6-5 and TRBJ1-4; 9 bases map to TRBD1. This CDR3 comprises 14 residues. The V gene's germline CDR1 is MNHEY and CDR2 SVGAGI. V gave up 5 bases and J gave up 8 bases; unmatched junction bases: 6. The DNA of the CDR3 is TGTGCCAGCAGTGACAGGGGGGCAGAAGAAAAACTGTTTTTT. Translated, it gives CASSDRGAEEKLFF.

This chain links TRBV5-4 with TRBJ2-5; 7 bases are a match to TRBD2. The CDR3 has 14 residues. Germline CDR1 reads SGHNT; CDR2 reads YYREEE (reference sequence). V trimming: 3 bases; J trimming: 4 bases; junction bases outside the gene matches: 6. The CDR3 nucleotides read TGTGCCAGCAGCTCTGCCGGGAGGCTAGAGACCCAGTACTTC. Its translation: CASSSAGRLETQYF.

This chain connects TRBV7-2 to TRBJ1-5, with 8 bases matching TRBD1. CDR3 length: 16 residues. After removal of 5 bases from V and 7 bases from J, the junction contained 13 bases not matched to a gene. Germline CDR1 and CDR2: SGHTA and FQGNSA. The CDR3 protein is CASSPRGTGGGQPQHF. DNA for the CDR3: TGTGCCAGCAGCCCCCGCGGGACAGGCGGGGGACAGCCCCAGCATTTT.

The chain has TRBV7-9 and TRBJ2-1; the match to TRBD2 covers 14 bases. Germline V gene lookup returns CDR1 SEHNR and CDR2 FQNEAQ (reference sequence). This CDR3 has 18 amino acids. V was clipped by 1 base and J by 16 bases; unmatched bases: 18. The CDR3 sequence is CASSLEGSGLAGVEVIFF. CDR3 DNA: TGTGCCAGCAGCTTAGAGGGCTCGGGACTAGCGGGAGTAGAGGTTATCTTCTTC.

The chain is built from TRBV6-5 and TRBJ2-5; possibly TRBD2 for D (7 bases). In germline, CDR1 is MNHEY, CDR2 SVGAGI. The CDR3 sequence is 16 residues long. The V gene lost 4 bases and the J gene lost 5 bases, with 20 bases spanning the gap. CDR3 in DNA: TGTGCCAGCAGTTCCGCCGGGGGGCGCCTGATTGAGACCCAGTACTTC. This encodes CASSSAGGRLIETQYF.

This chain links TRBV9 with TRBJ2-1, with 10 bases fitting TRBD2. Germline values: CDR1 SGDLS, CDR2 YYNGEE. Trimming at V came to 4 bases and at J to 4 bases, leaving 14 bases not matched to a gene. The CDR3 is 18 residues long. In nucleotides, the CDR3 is TGTGCCAGCAGCCCGCACCCAATAGCGGGAGGCTCGTACAATGAGCAGTTCTTC. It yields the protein CASSPHPIAGGSYNEQFF.

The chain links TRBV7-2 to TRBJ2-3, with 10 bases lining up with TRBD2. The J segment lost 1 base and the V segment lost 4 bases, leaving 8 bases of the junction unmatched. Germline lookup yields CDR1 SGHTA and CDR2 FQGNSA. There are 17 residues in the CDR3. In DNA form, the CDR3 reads TGTGCCAGCAGCTCCCCGTGGAGCGGGGGGGGCACAGATACGCAGTATTTT. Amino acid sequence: CASSSPWSGGGTDTQYF. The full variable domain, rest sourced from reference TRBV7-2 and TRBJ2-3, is GAGVSQSPSNKVTEKGKDVELRCDPISGHTALYWYRQSLGQGLEFLIYFQGNSAPDKSGLPSDRFSAERTGGSVSTLTIQRTQQEDSAVYLCASSSPWSGGGTDTQYFGPGTRLTVL.

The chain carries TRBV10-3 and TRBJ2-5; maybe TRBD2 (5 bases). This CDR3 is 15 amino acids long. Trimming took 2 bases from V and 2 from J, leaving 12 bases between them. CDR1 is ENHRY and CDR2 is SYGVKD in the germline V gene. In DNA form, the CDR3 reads TGTGCCATCAGTGAGCCCCACGAGGGTCAAGAGACCCAGTACTTC. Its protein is CAISEPHEGQETQYF.

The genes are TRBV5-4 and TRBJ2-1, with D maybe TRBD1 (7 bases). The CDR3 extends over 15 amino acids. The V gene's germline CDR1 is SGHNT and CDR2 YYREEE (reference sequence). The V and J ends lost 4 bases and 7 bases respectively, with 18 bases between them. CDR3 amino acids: CASSAGRGRGNEQFF. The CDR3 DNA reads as TGTGCCAGCAGCGCGGGAAGGGGGCGCGGGAATGAGCAGTTCTTC.

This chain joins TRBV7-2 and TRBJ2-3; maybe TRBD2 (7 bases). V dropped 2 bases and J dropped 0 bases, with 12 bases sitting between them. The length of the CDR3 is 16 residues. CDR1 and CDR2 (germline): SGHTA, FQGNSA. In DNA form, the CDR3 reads TGTGCCAGCAGCTTAAGAGCGGGGACAAGCACAGATACGCAGTATTTT. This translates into CASSLRAGTSTDTQYF. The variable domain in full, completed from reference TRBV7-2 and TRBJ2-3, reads GAGVSQSPSNKVTEKGKDVELRCDPISGHTALYWYRQSLGQGLEFLIYFQGNSAPDKSGLPSDRFSAERTGGSVSTLTIQRTQQEDSAVYLCASSLRAGTSTDTQYFGPGTRLTVL.

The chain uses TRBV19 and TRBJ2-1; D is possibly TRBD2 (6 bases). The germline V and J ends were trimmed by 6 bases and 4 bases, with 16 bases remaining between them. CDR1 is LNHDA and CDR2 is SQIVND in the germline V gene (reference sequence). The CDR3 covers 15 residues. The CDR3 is CASRVRRDFYNEQFF. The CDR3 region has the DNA TGTGCCAGTAGGGTAAGGCGGGACTTTTACAATGAGCAGTTCTTC.

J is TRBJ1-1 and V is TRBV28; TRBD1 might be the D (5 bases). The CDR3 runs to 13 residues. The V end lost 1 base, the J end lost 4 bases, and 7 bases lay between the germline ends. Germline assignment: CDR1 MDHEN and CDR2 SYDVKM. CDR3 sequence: CASSLSGFTEAFF. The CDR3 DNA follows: TGTGCCAGCAGTTTATCAGGGTTCACTGAAGCTTTCTTT.

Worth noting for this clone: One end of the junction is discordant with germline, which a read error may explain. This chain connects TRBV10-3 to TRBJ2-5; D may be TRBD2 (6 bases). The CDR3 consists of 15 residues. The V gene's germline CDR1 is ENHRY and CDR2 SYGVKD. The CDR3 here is CAISDLAEAPEAQYF. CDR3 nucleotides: TGTGCCATCAGTGATTTAGCGGAAGCCCCAGAGGCCCAGTACTTC.

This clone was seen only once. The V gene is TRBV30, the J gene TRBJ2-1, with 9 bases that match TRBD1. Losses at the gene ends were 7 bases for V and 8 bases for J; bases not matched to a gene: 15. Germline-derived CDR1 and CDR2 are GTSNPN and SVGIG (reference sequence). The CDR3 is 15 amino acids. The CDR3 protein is CAYSSGTGRLYEQFF. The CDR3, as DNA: TGTGCCTACTCTTCAGGGACAGGGCGTCTGTATGAGCAGTTCTTC.

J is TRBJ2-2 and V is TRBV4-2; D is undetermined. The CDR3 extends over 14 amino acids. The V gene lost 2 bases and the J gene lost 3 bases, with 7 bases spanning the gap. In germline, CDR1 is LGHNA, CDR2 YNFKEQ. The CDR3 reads CASSQNLYTGELFF. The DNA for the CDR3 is TGTGCCAGCAGCCAAAATCTATACACCGGGGAGCTGTTTTTT.

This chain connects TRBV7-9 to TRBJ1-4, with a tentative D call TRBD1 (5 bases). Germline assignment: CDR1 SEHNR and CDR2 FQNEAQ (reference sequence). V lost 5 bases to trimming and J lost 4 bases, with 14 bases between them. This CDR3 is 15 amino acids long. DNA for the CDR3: TGTGCCAGCAGCCCGTCCGGGACTGGTAATGAAAAACTGTTTTTT. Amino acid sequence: CASSPSGTGNEKLFF.

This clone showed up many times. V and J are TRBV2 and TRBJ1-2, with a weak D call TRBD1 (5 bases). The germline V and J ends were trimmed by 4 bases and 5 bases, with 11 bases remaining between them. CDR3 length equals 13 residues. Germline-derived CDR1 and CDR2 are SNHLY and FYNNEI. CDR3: CASSGTRDYGYTF. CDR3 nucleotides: TGTGCCAGCAGTGGGACAAGAGATTATGGCTACACCTTC.

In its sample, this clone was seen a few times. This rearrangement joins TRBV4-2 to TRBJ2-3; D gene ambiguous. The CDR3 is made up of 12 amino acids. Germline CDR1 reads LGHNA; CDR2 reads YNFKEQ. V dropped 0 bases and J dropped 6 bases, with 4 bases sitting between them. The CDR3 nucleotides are TGTGCCAGCAGCCAAGACCTCGATACGCAGTATTTT. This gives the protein CASSQDLDTQYF.

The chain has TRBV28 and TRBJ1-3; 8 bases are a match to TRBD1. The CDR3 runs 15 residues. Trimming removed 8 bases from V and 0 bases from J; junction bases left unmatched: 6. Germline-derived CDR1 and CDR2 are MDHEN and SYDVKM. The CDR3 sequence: CASGDTGGSGNTIYF. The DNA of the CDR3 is TGTGCCAGCGGGGACACAGGGGGCTCTGGAAACACCATATATTTT.

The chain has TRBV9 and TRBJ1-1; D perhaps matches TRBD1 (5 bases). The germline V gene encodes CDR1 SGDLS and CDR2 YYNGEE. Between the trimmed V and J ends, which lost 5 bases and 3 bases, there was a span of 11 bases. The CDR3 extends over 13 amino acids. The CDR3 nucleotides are TGTGCCAGCAGTGCGGGGCGGGACACTGAAGCTTTCTTT. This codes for CASSAGRDTEAFF.

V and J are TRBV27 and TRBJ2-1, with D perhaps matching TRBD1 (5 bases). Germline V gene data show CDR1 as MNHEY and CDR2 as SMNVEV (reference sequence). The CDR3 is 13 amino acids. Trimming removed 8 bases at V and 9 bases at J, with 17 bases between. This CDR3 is CASRTQGSSEQFF. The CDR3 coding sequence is TGTGCCAGCCGGACCCAGGGATCGAGTGAGCAGTTCTTC.

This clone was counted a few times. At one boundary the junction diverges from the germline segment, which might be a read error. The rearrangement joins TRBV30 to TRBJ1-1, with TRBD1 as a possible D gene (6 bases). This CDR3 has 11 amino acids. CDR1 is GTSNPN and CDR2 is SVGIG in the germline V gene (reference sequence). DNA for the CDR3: TGTGCCTGGAGCGACCGGGGTACAGGGATATTT. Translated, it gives CAWSDRGTGIF.

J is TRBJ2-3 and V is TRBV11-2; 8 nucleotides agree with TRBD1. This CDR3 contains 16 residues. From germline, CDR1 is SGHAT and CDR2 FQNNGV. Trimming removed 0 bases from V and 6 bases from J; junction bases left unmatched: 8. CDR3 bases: TGTGCCAGCAGCTTAGATCCAGGGGGCGTATTGGATACGCAGTATTTT. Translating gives CASSLDPGGVLDTQYF.